The 25 T cell receptor beta chains below come from one sample, sequenced in a study of blood T cells in healthy people across ages. A J-beta primer mix and a sample-barcoded 5' primer were used in a second PCR of roughly 7 to 12 cycles. MiXCR was run by TCRdb on the 5' RACE reads, yielding one entry per CDR3 protein. The sample shows around 700,000 distinct CDR3 sequences, approximately 25% of them seen only once. These data are also associated with another study on T cells of mothers and their children.

Sample: blood. All receptors derive from a boy younger than 18 in good health.

This rearrangement joins TRBV29-1 to TRBJ1-2; perhaps TRBD1 as D (5 bases). The CDR3 sequence is 15 residues long. The V gene's germline CDR1 is SQVTM and CDR2 ANQGSEA. Trimming took off 7 bases at V and 5 bases at J, with 23 bases between the two ends. The CDR3 DNA follows: TGCAGCGCCCTTGCTATCGCAGGGCGATCTTATGGCTACACCTTC. Amino acid sequence: CSALAIAGRSYGYTF. Full variable domain (remainder filled in from reference TRBV29-1 and TRBJ1-2): SAVISQKPSRDICQRGTSLTIQCQVDSQVTMMFWYRQQPGQSLTLIATANQGSEATYESGFVIDKFPISRPNLTFSTLTVSNMSPEDSSIYLCSALAIAGRSYGYTFGSGTRLTVV.

This clonotype was counted a few times. This chain uses TRBV5-1 with TRBJ2-1; 8 nucleotides align to TRBD2. Germline-derived CDR1 and CDR2 are SGHRS and YFSETQ. The V and J ends lost 4 bases and 8 bases, in that order; junction bases with no gene match: 8. There are 14 residues in the CDR3. The CDR3 DNA sequence: TGCGCCAGCAGCCACGGGGGGGCAGGGGATGAGCAGTTCTTC. Its translation: CASSHGGAGDEQFF. The whole variable domain, remainder taken from reference TRBV5-1 and TRBJ2-1, is KAGVTQTPRYLIKTRGQQVTLSCSPISGHRSVSWYQQTPGQGLQFLFEYFSETQRNKGNFPGRFSGRQFSNSRSEMNVSTLELGDSALYLCASSHGGAGDEQFFGPGTRLTVL.

This clonotype was seen only a few times. The chain is built from TRBV5-1 and TRBJ1-2, with D unresolved. Trimming cost V 0 bases and J 4 bases, with 7 bases left between them. CDR1 is SGHRS and CDR2 is YFSETQ in the germline V gene. This CDR3 is 13 amino acids long. Here the CDR3 DNA reads TGCGCCAGCAGCTTGGTGGAGGGCTATGGCTACACCTTC. It encodes CASSLVEGYGYTF.

In regard to this clonotype: At one of its ends the junction is not consistent with the germline gene, which may arise from a read error. The V gene is TRBV4-1, the J gene TRBJ2-2, with D possibly TRBD2 on 6 matching bases. CDR1 is MGHRA, CDR2 YSYEKL, per germline. The CDR3 extends over 17 amino acids. CDR3: CASSLGPGSGDNGELFF. CDR3 coding DNA: TGCGCCAGCAGCTTAGGACCCGGGAGTGGGGATAACGGGGAGTTGTTTTTT.

This clonotype was counted a few times. This chain uses TRBV3-1 with TRBJ2-5; weak D call: TRBD1 (5 bases). Near its end, the DNA agrees better with TRBJ2-7, so the J call may be wrong. Per germline, CDR1 LGHDT and CDR2 YNNKEL (reference sequence). The CDR3 extends over 13 amino acids. CDR3 nucleotide sequence: TGTGCCAGCAGCCAAGCAGGGCCCTACGAGCAGTACTTC. Translating it yields CASSQAGPYEQYF.

The chain carries TRBV6-2 or TRBV6-3 and TRBJ2-1; 7 bases agree with TRBD2. Judging by the DNA end, TRBJ2-7 fits better; the J call may be wrong. This CDR3 comprises 12 residues. Germline values: CDR1 MNHEY, CDR2 SVGEGT. CDR3 nucleotide sequence: TGTGCCAGCACCCTATGGGGGGGCGAGCAGTACTTC. This sequence encodes CASTLWGGEQYF.

Only a few counts were recorded for this clonotype. The CDR3 DNA reads as TGTGCCAGCAGTTTACCCACAGGGTTCCCGAATCAGCCCCAGCATTTT. It codes for CASSLPTGFPNQPQHF. The chain joins TRBV28 to TRBJ1-5; D is possibly TRBD1 (6 bases). Germline loops: CDR1 MDHEN, CDR2 SYDVKM. The V end was cut by 2 bases, the J end by 4 bases, with 15 bases between. CDR3 length: 16 residues.

The chain uses TRBV11-1 and TRBJ2-1; D perhaps matches TRBD1 (5 bases). CDR1 is SGHAT, CDR2 FQDESV, per germline (reference sequence). The CDR3 spans 12 residues. Trimming took off 5 bases at V and 7 bases at J, with 9 bases between the two ends. The CDR3, as DNA: TGTGCCAGCAGCATGACAGCGAATGAGCAGTTCTTC. Its protein product is CASSMTANEQFF.

This clonotype was found once. This sequence joins TRBV6-2 or TRBV6-3 and TRBJ2-1; D gene ambiguous. V was cut by 0 bases and J by 6 bases, with 15 bases left in between. The CDR3 extends over 16 amino acids. The germline V gene encodes CDR1 MNHEY and CDR2 SVGEGT. The CDR3 reads CASSYSLTGFGNEQFF. Written as DNA, the CDR3 is TGTGCCAGCAGTTACTCTCTTACGGGCTTCGGCAATGAGCAGTTCTTC.

This clonotype was detected a few times. The V gene is TRBV7-2, the J gene TRBJ2-5; maybe TRBD1 (5 bases). The closer fit of TRBJ2-7 to the DNA end suggests the J call may be wrong. CDR1 and CDR2 (germline): SGHTA, FQGNSA. This CDR3 contains 14 residues. CDR3 in amino acids: CASSLLGWTTEQYF. In nucleotides, the CDR3 is TGTGCCAGCAGCCTCCTTGGGTGGACAACCGAGCAGTACTTC.

V and J are TRBV12-3 or TRBV12-4 and TRBJ2-7; D perhaps matches TRBD2 (5 bases). The CDR3 loop spans 14 amino acids. V shed 5 bases and J shed 2 bases, with 13 bases lying between them. The CDR3 DNA follows: TGTGCCAGCAGTCCCGACTATTCTCCCTACGAGCAGTACTTC. It is translated as CASSPDYSPYEQYF.

The chain joins TRBV4-1 to TRBJ2-3, with a tentative D call TRBD2 (6 bases). The germline gives CDR1 MGHRA, CDR2 YSYEKL. Trimming stripped 4 bases from V and 0 bases from J, with 14 bases between. CDR3 size: 16 residues. The CDR3, as DNA: TGCGCCAGCAGCCGAGAAACCGGGACTAGCACAGATACGCAGTATTTT. Translating it yields CASSRETGTSTDTQYF.

This clonotype was seen a single time. The chain carries TRBV10-3 and TRBJ1-1; tentatively, D is TRBD1 (5 bases). This CDR3 comprises 14 residues. Germline-derived CDR1 and CDR2 are ENHRY and SYGVKD. V was shortened by 10 bases and J by 0 bases, with 15 bases between the two germline ends. CDR3 in DNA: TGTGCCACCAGCTCCGGGACGGTGAACACTGAAGCTTTCTTT. Encoded protein: CATSSGTVNTEAFF.

This clonotype has more than one count but fewer than ten. The chain recombines TRBV6-1 with TRBJ1-5; a weak D match, TRBD1 (6 bases). V dropped 6 bases and J dropped 5 bases, with 8 bases sitting between them. The CDR3 sequence is 12 residues long. CDR1 MNHNS and CDR2 SASEGT come from the germline V gene. The CDR3 spells CASRDSYQPQHF. DNA of the CDR3: TGTGCCAGCAGGGACAGCTATCAGCCCCAGCATTTT.

This chain joins TRBV29-1 and TRBJ1-1; 9 nucleotides match TRBD1. Looked up from germline, CDR1 is SQVTM and CDR2 is ANQGSEA. The CDR3 runs 17 residues. V lost 5 bases and J lost 1; bases outside the gene matches: 14. The CDR3: CSVMPGQGTNPNTEAFF. DNA for the CDR3: TGCAGCGTTATGCCGGGACAGGGAACTAATCCGAACACTGAAGCTTTCTTT.

The chain uses TRBV15 and TRBJ2-1; 9 bases line up with TRBD2. Germline CDR1 LNHNV, CDR2 YYDKDF (reference sequence). V gave up 1 base and J gave up 2 bases; unmatched junction bases: 3. This CDR3 is built from 16 residues. The CDR3 loop reads CATSRAKREAYNEQFF. CDR3 DNA: TGTGCCACCAGCAGAGCCAAGCGGGAGGCCTACAATGAGCAGTTCTTC.

The rearrangement joins TRBV7-2 to TRBJ2-1; tentative D call: TRBD1 (6 bases). Germline V gene sequence: CDR1 SGHTA, CDR2 FQGNSA. The CDR3 sequence is 15 residues long. V was trimmed by 5 bases and J by 7 bases, leaving 18 bases between them. CDR3 in amino acids: CASSRTETTANEQFF. The CDR3 DNA reads as TGTGCCAGCAGCCGGACAGAGACTACCGCAAATGAGCAGTTCTTC.

This clonotype was found a few times. V and J are TRBV2 and TRBJ1-4, with TRBD1 as a possible D gene (6 bases). V gave up 4 bases and J gave up 8 bases, with 14 bases separating them. Germline CDR1 SNHLY, CDR2 FYNNEI. CDR3 length: 14 residues. The CDR3 coding sequence is TGTGCCAGCAGTGGGGAGAGGGGGAGGGAAAAACTGTTTTTT. Translating gives CASSGERGREKLFF. The entire variable domain, with the rest obtained from reference TRBV2 and TRBJ1-4, is as follows: EPEVTQTPSHQVTQMGQEVILRCVPISNHLYFYWYRQILGQKVEFLVSFYNNEISEKSEIFDDQFSVERPDGSNFTLKIRSTKLEDSAMYFCASSGERGREKLFFGSGTQLSVL.

This clonotype was detected only a few times. V is TRBV6-5 and J is TRBJ2-6; D might be TRBD1 or TRBD2, each matching 6 bases. The germline CDR1 and CDR2 sequences are MNHEY and SVGAGI. The CDR3 is 14 residues long. The germline V and J ends were trimmed by 6 bases and 4 bases, with 10 bases remaining between them. In DNA, the CDR3 is TGTGCCAGCAGAGGGGGAGGAGGGGCCAACGTCCTGACTTTC. Translation gives CASRGGGGANVLTF.

In this sample, this clonotype turned up a few times. The genes are TRBV24-1 and TRBJ1-2; D perhaps matches TRBD1 (5 bases). There are 13 residues in the CDR3. The V gene's germline CDR1 is KGHDR and CDR2 SFDVKD. V was trimmed by 3 bases and J by 4 bases, leaving 8 bases between them. CDR3 loop: CATSDGGVYGYTF. DNA for the CDR3: TGTGCCACCAGTGATGGGGGAGTCTATGGCTACACCTTC.

The rearrangement uses TRBV20-1 and TRBJ1-4, with a tentative D call TRBD1 (5 bases). Germline V gives CDR1 DFQATT, CDR2 SNEGSKA (reference sequence). This CDR3 is 15 amino acids long. V was clipped by 0 bases and J by 6 bases, with 14 bases between them. CDR3 region: CSARDLRGLYEKLFF. CDR3 in DNA: TGCAGTGCTAGAGACCTACGGGGACTTTATGAAAAACTGTTTTTT.

The gene calls are TRBV4-1 and TRBJ2-4; either TRBD1 or TRBD2 may supply D (5 bases each). The CDR3 has 17 amino acids. V was pared by 1 base and J by 0 bases, with 13 bases between. Germline V gives CDR1 MGHRA, CDR2 YSYEKL. In DNA form, the CDR3 reads TGCGCCAGCAGCCAAGGATGGGGGTCGCTAGCCAAAAACATTCAGTACTTC. It is translated as CASSQGWGSLAKNIQYF.

This clonotype came up a few times. The V and J genes are TRBV29-1 and TRBJ1-1; D not resolved. Germline V gene data show CDR1 as SQVTM and CDR2 as ANQGSEA. Trimming removed 1 base at V and 10 bases at J, with 4 bases between. This CDR3 is 9 amino acids long. Written as DNA, the CDR3 is TGCAGCGTTGAAGGAGGAGCTTTCTTT. This translates into CSVEGGAFF.

In regard to this clonotype: One end of the junction fails to match germline, which may point to a read error. The gene calls are TRBV7-8 and TRBJ1-1, with D possibly being TRBD1 (5 bases). The germline V gene encodes CDR1 SGHVS and CDR2 FQNEAQ. CDR3 length equals 16 residues. The CDR3 bases are TGTGCCAACAGCTTAATTAGTGCGGGACTGAACACTGAAGCTTTCTTT. The encoded protein is CANSLISAGLNTEAFF.

The V call is TRBV2, the J call TRBJ2-7; D may match TRBD1 or TRBD2 (5 bases each). This CDR3 spans 14 amino acids. Germline V gene lookup returns CDR1 SNHLY and CDR2 FYNNEI. V lost 7 bases and J 0 bases, leaving 13 bases between the germline ends. CDR3 region: CASNRGVSSYEQYF. In DNA form, the CDR3 reads TGTGCCAGCAATCGAGGGGTTAGCTCCTACGAGCAGTACTTC.